This passage covers 22 T cell receptor beta chains from one sample sequenced in a study of cytomegalovirus exposure and HLA in healthy donors. Primers for the PCR totalled 60 Vbeta and 13 Jbeta. TCRdb's copy holds only in-frame clones and misses some; the assay was immunoSEQ multiplex PCR. This sample has some 150,000 clones, with about 77% found just once. The sample comprised PBMCs. Receptors were obtained from a female donor in good health and CMV-seronegative.

The chain couples TRBV28 to TRBJ1-4; unclear D gene. CDR1 is MDHEN and CDR2 is SYDVKM in the germline V gene. Trimming shortened V by 5 bases and J by 8 bases, and 18 bases separated the two germline ends. There are 15 residues in the CDR3. In nucleotides, the CDR3 is TGTGCCAGCAGTCCGACCGGGGTTTTGAAGGAAAAACTGTTTTTT. Translated: CASSPTGVLKEKLFF.

The chain couples TRBV28 to TRBJ2-7; 10 bases map to TRBD1. V lost 3 bases and J lost 3; bases outside the gene matches: 5. Per germline, CDR1 MDHEN and CDR2 SYDVKM. The CDR3 sequence is 15 residues long. The CDR3 sequence: CASSFQTGGFYEQYF. The CDR3 DNA reads as TGTGCCAGCAGTTTCCAGACAGGGGGCTTCTACGAGCAGTACTTC.

The V and J genes are TRBV6-6 and TRBJ2-5, with TRBD2 matching over 13 bases. The DNA matches TRBJ2-7 better at its end, which makes the J call doubtful. Germline V gene data show CDR1 as MNHNY and CDR2 as SVGAGI (reference sequence). The CDR3 is 14 amino acids. The DNA of the CDR3 is TGTGCCAGCAGCCCGGGACTAGCGGGGTACGAGCAGTACTTC. Its translation: CASSPGLAGYEQYF.

This sequence joins TRBV27 and TRBJ2-1; 11 bases are a match to TRBD1. CDR1 is MNHEY, CDR2 SMNVEV, per germline (reference sequence). The CDR3 totals 15 residues. V was clipped by 5 bases and J by 4 bases; unmatched bases: 4. The CDR3 protein is CASSVGTGGYNEQFF. The CDR3 DNA follows: TGTGCCAGCAGTGTAGGGACAGGGGGGTACAATGAGCAGTTCTTC.

The chain is built from TRBV12-5 and TRBJ2-7; D not resolved. The CDR3 covers 12 residues. Trimming cost V 2 bases and J 0 bases, with 2 bases left between them. Germline V CDR1 and CDR2: LGHNT, FRNRAP. For the CDR3, the DNA is TGTGCTAGTGGTTTGTACTCCTACGAGCAGTACTTC. It yields the protein CASGLYSYEQYF. Full variable domain (remainder filled in from reference TRBV12-5 and TRBJ2-7): DARVTQTPRHKVTEMGQEVTMRCQPILGHNTVFWYRQTMMQGLELLAYFRNRAPLDDSGMPKDRFSAEMPDATLATLKIQPSEPRDSAVYFCASGLYSYEQYFGPGTRLTVT.

The gene calls are TRBV2 and TRBJ1-1, with 11 positions matching TRBD1. Germline CDR1 is SNHLY and CDR2 is FYNNEI. The CDR3 runs to 17 residues. The V gene end was trimmed by 8 bases and the J gene end by 3 bases; junction bases not matched to a gene: 14. CDR3 DNA sequence: TGTGCCAGCCAGCCCTCGGGACAGGGGGGTCGGGACACTGAAGCTTTCTTT. Protein product: CASQPSGQGGRDTEAFF.

With regard to this clone: Given a far larger clone just one base away, this is likely a sequencing read error. Other nucleotide sequences from this sample produce the same CDR3. The V call is TRBV5-1, the J call TRBJ2-4, with D unresolved. This CDR3 comprises 14 residues. Germline-derived CDR1 and CDR2 are SGHRS and YFSETQ. V shed 3 bases and J shed 0 bases, with 7 bases lying between them. DNA of the CDR3: TGCGCCAGCAGCTCGAGGCTAGCCAAAAACATTCAGTACTTC. Its translation is CASSSRLAKNIQYF.

The chain recombines TRBV23-1 with TRBJ1-1; the D is unclear. Being an ORF, TRBV23-1 has a function that is uncertain. CDR3 length equals 17 residues. V was pared by 6 bases and J by 1 base, with 21 bases between. The CDR3 sequence is CASSPAYVDTENTEAFF. For the CDR3, the DNA is TGCGCCAGCAGCCCGGCGTACGTAGACACGGAGAACACTGAAGCTTTCTTT.

The gene calls are TRBV6-4 and TRBJ2-7, with 8 bases matching TRBD1. V trimming: 2 bases; J trimming: 5 bases; junction bases outside the gene matches: 8. This CDR3 has 15 amino acids. From germline, CDR1 is MRHNA and CDR2 SNTAGT. CDR3 in amino acids: CASSDPGQGRDEQYF. The CDR3 DNA is TGTGCCAGCAGTGACCCAGGACAGGGACGGGACGAGCAGTACTTC.

A single count supports this clone. The rearrangement joins TRBV30 to TRBJ1-4; no clear D gene. Trimming stripped 2 bases from V and 0 bases from J, with 7 bases between. The germline gives CDR1 GTSNPN, CDR2 SVGIG (reference sequence). The CDR3 contains 14 residues. The CDR3, as DNA: TGTGCCTGGAGTAGGACTGCAACTAATGAAAAACTGTTTTTT. As protein: CAWSRTATNEKLFF.

The chain links TRBV6-1 to TRBJ1-4; 7 nucleotides line up with TRBD1. The length of the CDR3 is 15 residues. Germline V gene sequence: CDR1 MNHNS, CDR2 SASEGT. After removal of 6 bases from V and 3 bases from J, the junction contained 7 bases not matched to a gene. CDR3 amino acids: CASRTGTGANEKLFF. The CDR3 bases are TGTGCCAGCAGGACAGGGACGGGTGCTAATGAAAAACTGTTTTTT.

This sequence joins TRBV6-5 and TRBJ2-5; 11 bases line up with TRBD2. The CDR3 is made up of 16 amino acids. Germline V gives CDR1 MNHEY, CDR2 SVGAGI. V lost 4 bases to trimming and J lost 2 bases; unmatched junction nucleotides: 6. CDR3 protein: CASSFGVAGGQETQYF. CDR3 bases: TGTGCCAGCAGTTTTGGGGTAGCGGGGGGGCAAGAGACCCAGTACTTC.

In its sample, this clone was seen a few times. The chain couples TRBV11-3 to TRBJ1-2; D may be TRBD1 (5 bases). This CDR3 is 15 amino acids long. V gave up 1 base and J gave up 5 bases, with 14 bases separating them. The germline CDR1 and CDR2 sequences are SGHNT and YENEEA. The CDR3 spells CASSLGEGLSYGYTF. For the CDR3, the DNA is TGTGCCAGCAGCTTAGGGGAGGGACTCTCATATGGCTACACCTTC.

This chain's CDR3 is CASRTAGQETQYF. Written as DNA, the CDR3 is TGTGCCAGTAGGACCGCGGGGCAAGAGACCCAGTACTTC. The chain carries TRBV19 and TRBJ2-5; TRBD2 is a possible D gene (6 bases). In germline, CDR1 is LNHDA, CDR2 SQIVND (reference sequence). This CDR3 is 13 amino acids long. V was cut by 6 bases and J by 2 bases, with 10 bases left in between.

The J gene is TRBJ1-1, the V gene TRBV29-1; D is uncertain. Trimming pared 1 base from V and 5 bases from J, leaving 11 bases between. Germline V gives CDR1 SQVTM, CDR2 ANQGSEA. The CDR3 sequence is 13 residues long. CDR3 nucleotides: TGCAGCGTTGAAGTGACGGGGAAGACTGAAGCTTTCTTT. Its translation: CSVEVTGKTEAFF.

The CDR3 DNA follows: TGTGCCAGTATGGTAGCGGGCGCAAGCACAGATACGCAGTATTTT. Its protein is CASMVAGASTDTQYF. This chain links TRBV11-3 with TRBJ2-3, with TRBD2 matching 7 bases. In germline, CDR1 is SGHNT, CDR2 YENEEA. CDR3 length: 15 residues. V dropped 9 bases and J dropped 0; count of bases not matched to a gene: 9. The complete variable domain, with remaining parts taken from reference TRBV11-3 and TRBJ2-3, reads EAGVVQSPRYKIIEKKQPVAFWCNPISGHNTLYWYLQNLGQGPELLIRYENEEAVDDSQLPKDRFSAERLKGVDSTLKIQPAELGDSAVYLCASMVAGASTDTQYFGPGTRLTVL.

The chain couples TRBV9 to TRBJ1-2; tentative D call: TRBD1 (5 bases). Germline V gives CDR1 SGDLS, CDR2 YYNGEE. The CDR3 has 15 amino acids. With 0 bases removed from V and 8 bases from J, the gap between germline ends came to 17 bases. The CDR3 protein is CASSVDRIQTGGYTF. CDR3 coding DNA: TGTGCCAGCAGCGTAGACCGGATCCAAACAGGAGGCTACACCTTC.

CDR3 in amino acids: CASSYTVLENTIYF. The CDR3 nucleotides read TGTGCCAGTAGTTACACCGTCCTTGAAAACACCATATATTTT. The chain combines TRBV19 with TRBJ1-3; D remains unclear. Germline V gives CDR1 LNHDA, CDR2 SQIVND (reference sequence). Trimming removed 5 bases from V and 6 bases from J, with 14 bases in between. CDR3 length: 14 residues. The variable domain in full, with the rest retrieved from reference TRBV19 and TRBJ1-3, is DGGITQSPKYLFRKEGQNVTLSCEQNLNHDAMYWYRQDPGQGLRLIYYSQIVNDFQKGDIAEGYSVSREKKESFPLTVTSAQKNPTAFYLCASSYTVLENTIYFGEGSWLTVV.

The chain uses TRBV2 and TRBJ2-1; TRBD1 matches at 8 bases. The CDR3 is 13 residues long. Unmatched junction bases numbered 2, after V lost 4 bases and J lost 6 bases. Germline V gene lookup returns CDR1 SNHLY and CDR2 FYNNEI. For the CDR3, the DNA is TGTGCCAGCAGTGGGGACAGGATCAATGAGCAGTTCTTC. It translates to CASSGDRINEQFF.

This chain uses TRBV4-1 with TRBJ2-1, with 7 bases that match TRBD1. The germline V gene has CDR1 MGHRA and CDR2 YSYEKL. V lost 3 bases, J lost 5 bases, and 10 bases stayed unmatched. This CDR3 spans 16 amino acids. The CDR3 coding sequence is TGCGCCAGCAGCCACCCACGACAGGGTCCCAACAATGAGCAGTTCTTC. This encodes CASSHPRQGPNNEQFF.

The V gene is TRBV6-5, the J gene TRBJ1-1; 9 bases align to TRBD1. Trimming cost V 5 bases and J 6 bases; bases outside gene matches: 7. The CDR3 spans 14 residues. Germline lookup yields CDR1 MNHEY and CDR2 SVGAGI. CDR3 region: CASSVTGGVPEAFF. CDR3 DNA sequence: TGTGCCAGCAGTGTCACAGGGGGCGTCCCTGAAGCTTTCTTT.

The rearrangement uses TRBV2 and TRBJ1-5, with D perhaps TRBD1 (6 bases). Trimming left V 6 bases short and J 3 bases short, with 9 bases between. This CDR3 contains 13 residues. CDR1 and CDR2 from the germline V gene are SNHLY and FYNNEI. CDR3 region: CASRQGSNQPQHF. CDR3 sequence (DNA): TGTGCCAGCAGACAGGGATCCAATCAGCCCCAGCATTTT. The complete variable domain, with remaining parts taken from reference TRBV2 and TRBJ1-5, reads EPEVTQTPSHQVTQMGQEVILRCVPISNHLYFYWYRQILGQKVEFLVSFYNNEISEKSEIFDDQFSVERPDGSNFTLKIRSTKLEDSAMYFCASRQGSNQPQHFGDGTRLSIL.